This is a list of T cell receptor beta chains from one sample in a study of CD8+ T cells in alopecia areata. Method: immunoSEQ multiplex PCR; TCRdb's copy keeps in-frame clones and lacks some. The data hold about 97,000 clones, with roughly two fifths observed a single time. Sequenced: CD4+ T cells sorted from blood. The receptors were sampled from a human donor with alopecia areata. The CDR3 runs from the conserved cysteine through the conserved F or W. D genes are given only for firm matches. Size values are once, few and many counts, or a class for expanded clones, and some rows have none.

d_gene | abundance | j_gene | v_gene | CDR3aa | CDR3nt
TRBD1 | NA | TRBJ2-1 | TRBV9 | CASSAGQGAYNEQFF | TGTGCCAGCAGCGCAGGACAGGGGGCCTACAATGAGCAGTTCTTC
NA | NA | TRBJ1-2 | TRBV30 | CAWSGVVRTYGYTF | TGTGCCTGGAGTGGGGTAGTACGGACCTATGGCTACACCTTC
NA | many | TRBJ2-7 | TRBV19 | CASSIRGQGEYEQYF | TGTGCCAGTAGTATTCGGGGCCAAGGGGAATACGAGCAGTACTTC
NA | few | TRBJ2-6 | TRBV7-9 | CASSDSAGANVLTF | TGTGCCAGCAGCGATAGTGCTGGGGCCAACGTCCTGACTTTC
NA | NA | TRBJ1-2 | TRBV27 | CASSSHDSYYGYTF | TGTGCCAGCAGCAGCCATGACAGCTACTATGGCTACACCTTC
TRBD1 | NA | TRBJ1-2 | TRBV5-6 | CASSFRDRDVYGYTF | TGTGCCAGCAGCTTCCGGGACAGGGACGTTTATGGCTACACCTTC
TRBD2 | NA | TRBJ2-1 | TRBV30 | CAWRVRGGGYREQFF | TGTGCCTGGAGGGTACGCGGGGGGGGGTACAGAGAGCAGTTCTTC
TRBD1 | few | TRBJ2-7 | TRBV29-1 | CSDLGGQGYEQYF | TGCAGCGACCTAGGAGGACAGGGCTACGAGCAGTACTTC
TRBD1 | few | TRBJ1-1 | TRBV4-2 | CASRVSGTALNTEAFF | TGTGCCAGCAGGGTATCCGGGACAGCCTTGAACACTGAAGCTTTCTTT
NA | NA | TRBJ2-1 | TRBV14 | CASSPRLRGSNEQFF | TGTGCCAGCAGCCCCCGACTGCGAGGGTCCAATGAGCAGTTCTTC
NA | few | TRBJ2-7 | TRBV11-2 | CASSLDFWGYSYEQYF | TGTGCCAGCAGCTTAGATTTCTGGGGTTACTCCTACGAGCAGTACTTC
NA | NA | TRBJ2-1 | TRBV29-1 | CSDQATTRGFSEQFF | TGCAGCGACCAGGCCACTACAAGGGGGTTCAGTGAGCAGTTCTTC
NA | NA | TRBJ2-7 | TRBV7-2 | CASRNLLRDYEQYF | TGTGCCAGCAGAAATCTCCTTAGGGACTACGAGCAGTACTTC
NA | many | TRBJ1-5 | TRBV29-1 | CSVEDRPGIGQPQHF | TGCAGCGTTGAAGATCGACCAGGGATCGGTCAGCCCCAGCATTTT
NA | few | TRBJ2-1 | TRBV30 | CAWRAGYEQFF | TGTGCCTGGAGAGCAGGGTACGAGCAGTTCTTC
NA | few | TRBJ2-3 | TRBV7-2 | CASSLDSTATDTQYF | TGTGCCAGCAGCTTGGACTCGACGGCCACAGATACGCAGTATTTT
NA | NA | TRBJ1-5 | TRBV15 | CATSRELWDQPQHF | TGTGCCACCAGCAGGGAGCTGTGGGATCAGCCCCAGCATTTT
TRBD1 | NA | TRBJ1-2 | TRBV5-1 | CASSASGTDYGYTF | TGCGCCAGCAGCGCGTCAGGGACAGACTATGGCTACACCTTC
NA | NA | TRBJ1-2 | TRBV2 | CASSDLQPPNYGYTF | TGTGCCAGCAGTGATCTACAACCTCCTAACTATGGCTACACCTTC
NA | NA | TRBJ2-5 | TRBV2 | CASSPQETQYF | TGTGCCAGCTCCCCGCAAGAGACCCAGTACTTC
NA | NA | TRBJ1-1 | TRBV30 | CAWRKPRTGTEAFF | TGTGCCTGGAGAAAACCTAGGACGGGAACTGAAGCTTTCTTT
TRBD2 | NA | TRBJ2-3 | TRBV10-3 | CAMSGRTTDTQYF | TGTGCCATGAGCGGGAGGACCACAGATACGCAGTATTTT
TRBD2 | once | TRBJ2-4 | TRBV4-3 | CATGGGYYKNIQYF | TGCGCCACCGGGGGGGGGTACTACAAAAACATTCAGTACTTC
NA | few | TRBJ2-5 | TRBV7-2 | CASSLAGLGETQYF | TGTGCCAGCAGCTTAGCAGGTCTTGGGGAGACCCAGTACTTC
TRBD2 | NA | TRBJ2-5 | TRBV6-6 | CASSGGLLGETQYF | TGTGCCAGCAGTGGGGGACTACTGGGAGAGACCCAGTACTTC
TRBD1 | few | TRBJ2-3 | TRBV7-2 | CASSPDRGSQYF | TGTGCCAGCAGCCCAGACAGGGGAAGTCAGTATTTT
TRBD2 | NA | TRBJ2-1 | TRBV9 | CASSSHGGSYNEQFF | TGTGCCAGCAGCTCCCACGGGGGGAGCTACAATGAGCAGTTCTTC
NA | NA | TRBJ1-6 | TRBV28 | CASSLDSNSPLHF | TGTGCCAGCAGCCTGGACAGTAATTCACCCCTCCACTTT
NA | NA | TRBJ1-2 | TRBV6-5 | CASSYSSGARGYTF | TGTGCCAGCAGTTACTCGTCGGGCGCCCGGGGCTACACCTTC
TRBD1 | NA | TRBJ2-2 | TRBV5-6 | CASSPRTGAGELFF | TGTGCCAGCAGCCCTAGGACAGGGGCCGGGGAGCTGTTTTTT
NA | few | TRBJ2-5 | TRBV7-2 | CASRSSGTFQETQYF | TGTGCCAGCAGATCGTCCGGGACTTTTCAAGAGACCCAGTACTTC
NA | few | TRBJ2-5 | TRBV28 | CASSHSGRFPESQYF | TGTGCCAGCAGTCACTCAGGGCGCTTCCCGGAGTCCCAGTACTTC
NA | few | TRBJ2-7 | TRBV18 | CASSRYTDEQYF | TGTGCCAGCTCACGATACACGGACGAGCAGTACTTC
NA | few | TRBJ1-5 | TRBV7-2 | CASSLEGPGGGNQPQHF | TGTGCCAGCAGCTTAGAGGGACCCGGGGGGGGGAATCAGCCCCAGCATTTT
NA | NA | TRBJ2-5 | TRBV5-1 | CASSLDGGVAGETQYF | TGCGCCAGCAGCTTGGATGGGGGTGTAGCTGGAGAGACCCAGTACTTC
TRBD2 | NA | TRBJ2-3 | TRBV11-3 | CASSLGSAGVDTQYF | TGTGCCAGCAGCTTAGGATCAGCGGGAGTGGATACGCAGTATTTT
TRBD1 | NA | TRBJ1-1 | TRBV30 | CACRQGPTEAFF | TGTGCCTGCCGACAGGGGCCCACTGAAGCTTTCTTT
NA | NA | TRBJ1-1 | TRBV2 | CASSDRRRRTNTEAFF | TGTGCCAGCAGTGATAGGAGGCGGAGGACGAACACTGAAGCTTTCTTT
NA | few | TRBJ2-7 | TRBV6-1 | CASSQYGVFEQYF | TGTGCCAGCAGCCAATATGGGGTGTTCGAGCAGTACTTC
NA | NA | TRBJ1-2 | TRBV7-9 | CASSPRTDYGYTF | TGTGCCAGCAGCCCCAGGACAGATTATGGCTACACCTTC
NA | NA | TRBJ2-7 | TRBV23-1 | CASSTPGREGPYEQYF | TGCGCCAGCAGCACCCCAGGCAGGGAAGGGCCCTACGAGCAGTACTTC
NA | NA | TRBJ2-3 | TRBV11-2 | CASSRTDTQYF | TGTGCCAGCAGCCGCACAGATACGCAGTATTTT
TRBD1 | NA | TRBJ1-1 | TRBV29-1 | CSVDRTGSNTEAFF | TGCAGCGTTGATCGGACAGGTTCGAACACTGAAGCTTTCTTT
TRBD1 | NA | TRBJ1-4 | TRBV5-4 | CASSLEQGDEKLFF | TGTGCCAGCAGCTTGGAACAGGGGGACGAAAAACTGTTTTTT
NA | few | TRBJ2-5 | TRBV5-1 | CASSLGAAEETQYF | TGCGCCAGCAGCTTGGGGGCCGCAGAAGAGACCCAGTACTTC
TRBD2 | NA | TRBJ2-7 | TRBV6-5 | CASSSNSAGGGEQYF | TGTGCCAGCAGTAGTAACTCTGCGGGAGGGGGAGAGCAGTACTTC
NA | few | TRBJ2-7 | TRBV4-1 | CASSPGTGATYEQYF | TGCGCCAGCAGCCCCGGGACTGGGGCTACCTACGAGCAGTACTTC
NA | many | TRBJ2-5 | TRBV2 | CASSAREQETQYF | TGTGCCAGCAGTGCCAGGGAGCAAGAGACCCAGTACTTC
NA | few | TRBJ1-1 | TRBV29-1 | CSVEDLSRRRGETFF | TGCAGCGTTGAAGATTTGTCAAGGAGACGGGGTGAGACTTTCTTT
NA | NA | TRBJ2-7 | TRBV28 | CASRSSGYEQYF | TGTGCCAGCAGGAGTAGCGGCTACGAGCAGTACTTC
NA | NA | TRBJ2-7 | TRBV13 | CASSSGFYEQYF | TGTGCCAGCAGCTCAGGATTTTACGAGCAGTACTTC
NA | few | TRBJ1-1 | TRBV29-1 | CSVERPLNTEAFF | TGCAGCGTTGAAAGACCCTTGAACACTGAAGCTTTCTTT
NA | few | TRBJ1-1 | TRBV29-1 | CSVETQGNTEAFF | TGCAGCGTTGAAACACAGGGGAACACTGAAGCTTTCTTT
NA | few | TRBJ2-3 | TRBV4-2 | CASSQDGLYTDTQYF | TGTGCCAGCAGCCAAGATGGACTCTACACAGATACGCAGTATTTT
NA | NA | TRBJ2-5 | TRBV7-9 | CASSPPPPGATPPRETQYF | TGTGCCAGCAGCCCGCCACCCCCGGGAGCCACCCCCCCGCGGGAGACCCAGTACTTC
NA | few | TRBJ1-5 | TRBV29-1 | CSALGPSNQPQHF | TGCAGCGCCTTGGGGCCTAGCAATCAGCCCCAGCATTTT